This T cell receptor beta chain was captured in a study of cytomegalovirus exposure and HLA in healthy donors. General study points: In vitro checks showed that a few CMV-associated chains really do target CMV antigens. Earlier results showed most TCR beta V segments being productive about 87% or about 30% of the time.

The CDR3 covers 13 residues. The germline V gene has CDR1 SGHVS and CDR2 FNYEAQ. Trimming removed 1 base at V and 3 bases at J, with 6 bases between. As regards this clone: As yet, its antigen is unknown.

Vbeta (60) and Jbeta (13) primers were used in the PCR. Sequencing was performed with immunoSEQ multiplex PCR; in TCRdb, only in-frame clones are kept and a portion is missing. The sample consists of roughly 150,000 clones, 75% to 80% of them appearing once. The genes are TRBV7-6 and TRBJ2-5, with no clear D. Sequenced material: PBMCs. The TCR sequence derives from a male donor in good health and CMV-seronegative. CDR3: CASSLGGEETQYF. The CDR3 region has the DNA TGTGCCAGCAGCTTAGGCGGTGAAGAGACCCAGTACTTC.